The sequence of this TCR beta chain was determined in a study of CD8+CD57+ T cells in acquired aplastic anemia. The CDR3 totals 14 residues. Germline V gene data show CDR1 as KGHDR and CDR2 as SFDVKD. The V gene end was trimmed by 7 bases and the J gene end by 4 bases; junction bases not matched to a gene: 6. TCR beta VDJ combinations and CDR3 sequences were profiled from genomic DNA. TCRdb re-derived calls from the reads in MiXCR, one entry per CDR3 protein. The table lists about 150,000 distinct CDR3 sequences, roughly 49% of them singletons. For sequencing, patients were chosen who had shown expansion of CD8+CD57+ cells by flow cytometry.

The receptor comes from a human donor with aplastic anemia. The sequencing input was sorted CD4+, CD8+, or CD8+CD57+ T cells (not recorded which) from PBMCs. The chain links TRBV24-1 to TRBJ2-1, with 7 bases that match TRBD2. The DNA of the CDR3 is TGTGCCACCAGCGGCGGGGGAGGATACAATGAGCAGTTCTTC. Its protein is CATSGGGGYNEQFF.